These 32 T cell receptor beta chains came from one sample sequenced in a study of low-dose radiotherapy and immunotherapy resistance in tumors (dated by TCRdb to 2021 to 2024). First-strand cDNA was synthesized using Superscript III and a set of TRAV- and TRBV-specific primers, so that both TCRalpha and TCRbeta chains were covered. TCRs were amplified with Phusion for around 18 PCR cycles using a constant-region primer together with the adapter attached to the V primers. Using fastp trimming at Q25 and MiXCR clonotype assembly, TCRdb reanalyzed the public sequencing data and kept in-frame beta chains. Each CDR3 protein gets just one entry, which takes the most common genes and DNA from the rows behind it. This sample holds around 6,700 distinct CDR3 sequences; around two thirds were observed only once. Around 10% of the sample is in the top ten clones. These receptors all come from a human donor with advanced metastatic prostate, ovarian, gallbladder or colorectal cancer (not recorded which). This table probably holds off-target reads from a library built for another chain.

The chain has TRBV23-1 and TRBJ1-5; perhaps TRBD1 as D (5 bases). TRBV23-1 is sorted into the ORF group, with uncertain function. CDR3 size: 16 residues. V lost 7 bases and J 1 base, leaving 17 bases between the germline ends. In nucleotides, the CDR3 is TGCGCCAGCATGACGAAAGGGGTCTTAAGCAATCAGCCCCAGCATTTT. As protein: CASMTKGVLSNQPQHF.

For the CDR3, the DNA is TGCGCCAGCAGCTTGGACGGTAGCGGGACCCACCTGAATGAGCAGTTCTTC. Its protein product is CASSLDGSGTHLNEQFF. This sequence joins TRBV5-1 and TRBJ2-1, with 8 bases lining up with TRBD2. V lost 0 bases and J lost 7; bases outside the gene matches: 12. The length of the CDR3 is 17 residues. Germline V gene data show CDR1 as SGHRS and CDR2 as YFSETQ.

There are a few counts of this clonotype. This chain uses TRBV20-1 with TRBJ2-3; D is ambiguous. CDR1 is DFQATT and CDR2 is SNEGSKA in the germline V gene (reference sequence). The CDR3 extends over 11 amino acids. The CDR3 coding sequence is TGCAGGGTACCTAGCACAGATACGCAGTATTTT. As protein: CRVPSTDTQYF.

Details on this clonotype: An end of the junction differs from the germline gene, which may be a read error. The J gene is TRBJ2-7, the V gene TRBV10-3; no reliable D call. This CDR3 region has 15 residues. Germline values: CDR1 ENHRY, CDR2 SYGVKD. Here the CDR3 DNA reads TGTGCCATCAGTGGAGGTTTGAGGTGGTCCTTCGAGCAGTACTTC. Its translation: CAISGGLRWSFEQYF.

This clonotype appeared a few times. J is TRBJ1-2 and V is TRBV20-1, with 7 bases identical to TRBD1. V lost 0 bases, J lost 7 bases, and 5 bases stayed unmatched. The V gene's germline CDR1 is DFQATT and CDR2 SNEGSKA (reference sequence). The length of the CDR3 is 13 residues. This CDR3 reads CSARETGSPGYTF. CDR3 in DNA: TGCAGTGCTAGAGAGACAGGGTCTCCTGGCTACACCTTC.

This clonotype turned up a few times. The gene calls are TRBV20-1 and TRBJ2-3; TRBD2 might be the D (6 bases). The CDR3 has 13 residues. V was shortened by 7 bases and J by 5 bases, with 16 bases between the two germline ends. The V gene's germline CDR1 is DFQATT and CDR2 SNEGSKA (reference sequence). In DNA form, the CDR3 reads TGCAGTGTACACGTTAGCGGCAGAGATACGCAGTATTTT. The encoded protein is CSVHVSGRDTQYF.

This clonotype has only a few counts. This chain connects TRBV3-1 to TRBJ1-1; D possibly corresponds to TRBD1 (5 bases). Trimming pared 7 bases from V and 4 bases from J, leaving 19 bases between. CDR1 is LGHDT and CDR2 is YNNKEL in the germline V gene (reference sequence). There are 15 residues in the CDR3. CDR3 bases: TGTGCCAGCAACTCCGACGGGACCTTGATCACTGAAGCTTTCTTT. Translating gives CASNSDGTLITEAFF.

The chain is built from TRBV3-1 and TRBJ2-7; 8 bases fit TRBD1. This CDR3 spans 14 amino acids. V shed 0 bases and J 3 bases; nucleotides not matched to a gene: 1. CDR1 and CDR2 from the germline V gene are LGHDT and YNNKEL (reference sequence). The CDR3 DNA reads TGTGCCAGCAGCCAAGACAGGGGGCTCTACGAGCAGTACTTC. Translating gives CASSQDRGLYEQYF.

The chain recombines TRBV7-9 with TRBJ1-1; D not resolved. CDR3 length equals 13 residues. Trimming shortened V by 5 bases and J by 7 bases, and 14 bases separated the two germline ends. Germline CDR1 SEHNR, CDR2 FQNEAQ (reference sequence). In nucleotides, the CDR3 is TGTGCCAGCAGCCCAGAATTTGAGATTGAAGCTTTCTTT. Residues: CASSPEFEIEAFF.

This clonotype was observed a handful of times. The chain links TRBV21-1 to TRBJ2-2; the tabulated D call, TRBD1, remains unverified against the DNA. TRBV21-1 is a pseudogene. The CDR3 spans 18 residues. CDR3 bases: TGTGCCAGCAGCCCCCCGGAGGACATTCACGCGAGCACCGGGGAGCTGTTTTTT. This sequence encodes CASSPPEDIHASTGELFF.

The gene calls are TRBV12-3 or TRBV12-4 and TRBJ2-7, with 8 nucleotides matching TRBD1. After removal of 6 bases from V and 7 bases from J, the junction contained 8 bases not matched to a gene. CDR3 length: 13 residues. The CDR3 region is CASRATGAREQYF. As DNA, the CDR3 is TGTGCCAGCAGAGCGACAGGGGCGAGGGAGCAGTACTTC.

CDR3 sequence (DNA): TGTGCCAGCAGGGCGCGGACAGGGGGTGGTGAAGCTTTCTTT. This codes for CASRARTGGGEAFF. The chain has TRBV2 and TRBJ1-1; 10 bases line up with TRBD1. The CDR3 has 14 amino acids. V gave up 6 bases and J gave up 7 bases; unmatched junction bases: 8. CDR1 is SNHLY and CDR2 is FYNNEI in the germline V gene.

V is TRBV2 and J is TRBJ2-5; D may correspond to TRBD1 or TRBD2 (5 bases each). Per the germline V gene, CDR1 is SNHLY and CDR2 is FYNNEI. Between the trimmed V and J ends, which lost 4 bases and 4 bases, there was a span of 16 bases. The CDR3 consists of 15 residues. As DNA, the CDR3 is TGTGCCAGCAGTGTTCGGACATTTGGGGGAGAGACCCAGTACTTC. Translation: CASSVRTFGGETQYF.

The chain joins TRBV18 to TRBJ2-4; 7 bases agree with TRBD1. CDR3 length: 15 residues. The V segment lost 3 bases and the J segment 6 bases; nucleotides outside the gene matches: 8. Germline lookup yields CDR1 KGHSH and CDR2 LQKENI. This CDR3 reads CASSPSGQTINIQYF. The CDR3 DNA reads as TGTGCCAGCTCACCGTCGGGACAGACGATAAACATTCAGTACTTC.

The CDR3 spells CASSYYNEQFF. CDR3 nucleotide sequence: TGTGCCAGCAGTTATTACAATGAGCAGTTCTTC. This chain uses TRBV28 with TRBJ2-1; no clear D gene. V shed 4 bases and J shed 4 bases, with 2 bases lying between them. Germline CDR1 MDHEN, CDR2 SYDVKM. This CDR3 contains 11 residues. The whole variable domain, filled in from reference TRBV28 and TRBJ2-1, reads DVKVTQSSRYLVKRTGEKVFLECVQDMDHENMFWYRQDPGLGLRLIYFSYDVKMKEKGDIPEGYSVSREKKERFSLILESASTNQTSMYLCASSYYNEQFFGPGTRLTVL.

The chain has TRBV6-6 and TRBJ1-4; tentative D call: TRBD1 (5 bases). CDR3 length: 16 residues. CDR1 is MNHNY and CDR2 is SVGAGI in the germline V gene (reference sequence). V shed 5 bases and J shed 4 bases, with 17 bases lying between them. The CDR3 region has the DNA TGTGCCAGCAGTACGGCCCCCCTAAGGGGTAATGAAAAACTGTTTTTT. This sequence encodes CASSTAPLRGNEKLFF.

The chain links TRBV19 to TRBJ2-4; 10 bases agree with TRBD2. This CDR3 is built from 15 residues. Germline loops: CDR1 LNHDA, CDR2 SQIVND (reference sequence). With V trimmed by 7 bases and J by 4 bases, 7 bases remained unmatched. Written as DNA, the CDR3 is TGTGCCAGTACCGGGAGCGGGGGGGCTAAAAACATTCAGTACTTC. Translating gives CASTGSGGAKNIQYF.

This sequence joins TRBV5-1 and TRBJ2-7; 9 bases line up with TRBD1. The V and J ends lost 4 bases and 4 bases, in that order; junction bases with no gene match: 6. In germline, CDR1 is SGHRS, CDR2 YFSETQ. The CDR3 length is 14 residues. The CDR3 here is CASSAQGAQYEQYF. Here the CDR3 DNA reads TGCGCCAGCAGCGCACAGGGGGCGCAATACGAGCAGTACTTC. The full variable domain, completed using reference TRBV5-1 and TRBJ2-7, is KAGVTQTPRYLIKTRGQQVTLSCSPISGHRSVSWYQQTPGQGLQFLFEYFSETQRNKGNFPGRFSGRQFSNSRSEMNVSTLELGDSALYLCASSAQGAQYEQYFGPGTRLTVT.

The gene calls are TRBV2 and TRBJ1-5; D gene uncertain. With 3 bases removed from V and 1 base from J, the gap between germline ends came to 10 bases. Germline V CDR1 and CDR2: SNHLY, FYNNEI. The CDR3 runs to 15 residues. The CDR3 DNA reads TGTGCCAGCAGTGACTGGGTGGGAAGCAATCAGCCCCAGCATTTT. Protein product: CASSDWVGSNQPQHF.

The chain joins TRBV20-1 to TRBJ2-3; D is tentatively TRBD1 or TRBD2 (5 bases each). Germline-derived CDR1 and CDR2 are DFQATT and SNEGSKA (reference sequence). The CDR3 loop spans 14 amino acids. V gave up 0 bases and J gave up 8 bases, with 15 bases separating them. CDR3 amino acids: CSARDTRGPGTQYF. CDR3 DNA sequence: TGCAGTGCTAGAGACACTCGGGGCCCCGGTACGCAGTATTTT.

The chain links TRBV25-1 to TRBJ2-7, with a tentative D call TRBD1 (6 bases). From germline, CDR1 is MGHDK and CDR2 SYGVNS. The CDR3 is made up of 16 amino acids. Trimming removed 7 bases from V and 5 bases from J, with 24 bases in between. The CDR3 nucleotides are TGTGCCAGCAAGGGGGAGTTCGGAAGGGCCCCACACGAGCAGTACTTC. This codes for CASKGEFGRAPHEQYF.

This clonotype was detected only a few times. CDR3 bases: TGTGCCAGCAGCTTGAAGGGGTTCACAGATACGCAGTATTTT. Its protein is CASSLKGFTDTQYF. The chain couples TRBV5-4 to TRBJ2-3; maybe TRBD1 (5 bases). Germline-derived CDR1 and CDR2 are SGHNT and YYREEE (reference sequence). This CDR3 has 14 amino acids. V dropped 1 base and J dropped 2 bases, with 8 bases sitting between them.

This clonotype was observed a few times. The V and J genes are TRBV13 and TRBJ2-1; 10 nucleotides agree with TRBD1. J was trimmed by 7 bases and V by 2 bases; bases with no gene match: 20. The CDR3 contains 20 residues. Germline CDR1 reads PRHDT; CDR2 reads FYEKMQ (reference sequence). As DNA, the CDR3 is TGTGCCAGCAGCTTAATGGGGCGGGACAGGGGCCGCCCGAGAGGTAATGAGCAGTTCTTC. Its protein is CASSLMGRDRGRPRGNEQFF.

V is TRBV13 and J is TRBJ1-2; unclear D gene. The CDR3 runs 14 residues. Germline V gene sequence: CDR1 PRHDT, CDR2 FYEKMQ (reference sequence). V lost 6 bases, J lost 3 bases, and 14 bases lay in between. CDR3 sequence reads: CASRNPEGYYGYTF. CDR3 nucleotide sequence: TGTGCCAGCAGGAACCCTGAGGGTTACTATGGCTACACCTTC.

The chain links TRBV3-1 to TRBJ2-7, with TRBD2 matching over 11 bases. After removal of 2 bases from V and 3 bases from J, the junction contained 12 bases not matched to a gene. In germline, CDR1 is LGHDT, CDR2 YNNKEL (reference sequence). The CDR3 totals 18 residues. The CDR3 sequence: CASSQRGRAGTSGYEQYF. CDR3 coding DNA: TGTGCCAGCAGCCAAAGGGGAAGGGCCGGGACTAGCGGCTACGAGCAGTACTTC.

The chain has TRBV29-1 and TRBJ1-1; TRBD1 is a possible D gene (5 bases). CDR3 length: 13 amino acids. Germline V gene sequence: CDR1 SQVTM, CDR2 ANQGSEA. The V gene lost 3 bases and the J gene lost 0 bases, with 8 bases spanning the gap. CDR3 bases: TGCAGCGTTGACCGGGGCATGAACACTGAAGCTTTCTTT. Its protein is CSVDRGMNTEAFF.

The chain recombines TRBV6-6 with TRBJ2-7; D is unresolved. The CDR3 totals 16 residues. Germline CDR1 reads MNHNY; CDR2 reads SVGAGI (reference sequence). Trimming stripped 4 bases from V and 1 base from J, with 17 bases between. The CDR3 protein is CASSSTGPTQSYEQYF. CDR3 DNA: TGTGCCAGCAGTTCTACCGGCCCAACACAATCCTACGAGCAGTACTTC.

The genes are TRBV6-5 and TRBJ1-2; 9 nucleotides align to TRBD1. With V trimmed by 0 bases and J by 7 bases, 0 bases remained unmatched. Germline CDR1 and CDR2: MNHEY and SVGAGI. The CDR3 contains 13 residues. CDR3 sequence: CASSYSTGGGYTF. In nucleotides, the CDR3 is TGTGCCAGCAGTTACTCGACAGGGGGTGGCTACACCTTC.

The CDR3 nucleotides read TGTGCCAGCACCGGATGGAGGGGTAGCGGGGGGGCCAAAAACATTCAGTACTTC. Encoded protein: CASTGWRGSGGAKNIQYF. This chain joins TRBV6-7 and TRBJ2-4, with 10 bases fitting TRBD2. TRBV6-7 is flagged as an ORF with uncertain function. The trim removed 7 bases at V and 1 base at J, leaving 13 bases unmatched. This CDR3 has 18 residues.

The rearrangement links TRBV28 to TRBJ2-3, with a possible D match to TRBD2 (5 bases). Germline-derived CDR1 and CDR2 are MDHEN and SYDVKM. This CDR3 is 14 amino acids long. V lost 4 bases, J lost 1 base, and 9 bases lay in between. The CDR3 loop reads CASSSPSRTDTQYF. The CDR3 bases are TGTGCCAGCAGTTCCCCTAGCCGCACAGATACGCAGTATTTT.

This clonotype has a handful of counts. The V call is TRBV2, the J call TRBJ2-7; D is ambiguous. V dropped 1 base and J dropped 3 bases, with 4 bases sitting between them. The CDR3 contains 12 residues. Looked up from germline, CDR1 is SNHLY and CDR2 is FYNNEI. The CDR3, as DNA: TGTGCCAGCAGTGAAGAGTACTACGAGCAGTACTTC. This gives the protein CASSEEYYEQYF.

The genes are TRBV19 and TRBJ2-1, with D unresolved. Germline V CDR1 and CDR2: LNHDA, SQIVND (reference sequence). V gave up 3 bases and J gave up 1 base, with 4 bases separating them. CDR3 length: 13 amino acids. CDR3 sequence (DNA): TGTGCCAGTAGTATGGTTTCCTACAATGAGCAGTTCTTC. Its protein is CASSMVSYNEQFF. Filled out from reference TRBV19 and TRBJ2-1, the complete variable domain reads DGGITQSPKYLFRKEGQNVTLSCEQNLNHDAMYWYRQDPGQGLRLIYYSQIVNDFQKGDIAEGYSVSREKKESFPLTVTSAQKNPTAFYLCASSMVSYNEQFFGPGTRLTVL.